Sample share makes the clone carrying this T cell receptor (beta chain) medium-sized. Trimming took 3 bases from V and 4 from J; bases not matched to a gene: 5. Germline lookup yields CDR1 MGHRA and CDR2 YSYEKL. The CDR3 is 15 amino acids. Repertoires were generated with immunoSEQ multiplex PCR, while TCRdb's copy carries only in-frame clones and drops some. This sample has around 50,000 clones, with roughly 80% found just once. The sample is drawn from a study of PD-L1 blockade in urothelial cancer. Overall study context: Dosed intravenously at 1,200 mg every 3 weeks, atezolizumab was initiated by patients in the mid-2010s. Men with urothelial cancer arising in the bladder made up about 85% of the roughly 29 patients. Reported median T cell count for blood samples was 140,000 to 150,000.

Time point of the sample: pretreatment peripheral blood. Per-patient samples, pretreatment and on-treatment, numbered 1 to 8. This receptor was identified in a man aged 45 to 65 with urothelial cancer. The sample in question was PBMCs, obtained around atezolizumab (anti-PD-L1) treatment. The J gene is TRBJ1-2, the V gene TRBV4-1, with 10 bases lining up with TRBD1. CDR3 DNA sequence: TGCGCCAGCAGCCAGCCCCGGGACAGGGGCTATGGCTACACCTTC. Its protein product is CASSQPRDRGYGYTF.